The 10 T cell receptor beta chains listed next were all sequenced from one sample in a study of cytomegalovirus exposure and HLA in healthy donors. The PCR ran on 60 Vbeta and 13 Jbeta primers. Sequencing was performed with immunoSEQ multiplex PCR; in TCRdb, only in-frame clones are kept and a portion is missing. Here the sample spans approximately 150,000 clones, approximately 80% being singletons. The specimen was PBMCs. The receptors come from a male donor in good health and CMV-seropositive.

In DNA form, the CDR3 reads TGTGCCAGCAGTCCAGAGAGGGGGACCACAGATACGCAGTATTTT. Protein sequence: CASSPERGTTDTQYF. The chain carries TRBV6-4 and TRBJ2-3; tentative D call: TRBD1 (6 bases). This CDR3 is 15 amino acids long. The ends were cut back, 5 bases at V and 2 bases at J, with 14 bases in the middle. In germline, CDR1 is MRHNA, CDR2 SNTAGT.

A single count supports this clone. The chain links TRBV2 to TRBJ1-6, with D tentatively TRBD1 (5 bases). This CDR3 comprises 15 residues. CDR1 is SNHLY and CDR2 is FYNNEI in the germline V gene. V lost 4 bases, J lost 3 bases, and 10 bases lay in between. The CDR3 bases are TGTGCCAGCAGTGTGCACAGGCTCTATAATTCACCCCTCCACTTT. Translated: CASSVHRLYNSPLHF.

CDR3 residues: CASSRTGGNQPQHF. The CDR3 coding sequence is TGTGCCAGCAGTCGGACAGGGGGCAATCAGCCCCAGCATTTT. The rearrangement uses TRBV6-5 and TRBJ1-5, with 9 nucleotides matching TRBD1. The CDR3 is 14 residues long. Trimming at V came to 5 bases and at J to 2 bases, leaving 1 base not matched to a gene. Germline lookup yields CDR1 MNHEY and CDR2 SVGAGI.

The rearrangement links TRBV6-9 to TRBJ1-5, with TRBD1 identical over 8 bases. The CDR3 is made up of 14 amino acids. J gave up 3 bases and V 7 bases, and 5 bases lay outside the gene matches. Germline CDR1 reads MNHGY; CDR2 reads SVAAGI. CDR3 protein: CASTQGAFNQPQHF. Here the CDR3 DNA reads TGTGCCAGCACCCAGGGGGCATTCAATCAGCCCCAGCATTTT.

The chain uses TRBV5-1 and TRBJ1-1; 10 nucleotides line up with TRBD1. The CDR3 sequence is 17 residues long. The germline gives CDR1 SGHRS, CDR2 YFSETQ. Trimming at V came to 0 bases and at J to 8 bases, leaving 13 bases not matched to a gene. Written as DNA, the CDR3 is TGCGCCAGCAGCTTGGCGCATCGGGACAGGGGATTGCGGGAAGCTTTCTTT. Amino acids: CASSLAHRDRGLREAFF.

This clone has just a few counts. The chain is built from TRBV7-2 and TRBJ2-3; 8 bases are shared with TRBD2. The CDR3 is 16 residues long. Per the germline V gene, CDR1 is SGHTA and CDR2 is FQGNSA. With 5 bases clipped from V and 4 bases from J, the junction kept 11 bases outside the gene matches. The DNA for the CDR3 is TGTGCCAGCAGCCCCAACGGCCGGGGGGGCCCAGATACGCAGTATTTT. It codes for CASSPNGRGGPDTQYF.

The chain has TRBV13 and TRBJ2-3; a possible D gene is TRBD2 (6 bases). Per germline, CDR1 PRHDT and CDR2 FYEKMQ (reference sequence). V was shortened by 2 bases and J by 0 bases, with 9 bases between the two germline ends. The CDR3 loop spans 15 amino acids. The CDR3 coding sequence is TGTGCCAGCAGCTTACGGGGGTCTAGCACAGATACGCAGTATTTT. It codes for CASSLRGSSTDTQYF.

This clone turned up a few times. V usage is TRBV5-1 and J usage is TRBJ2-2; TRBD1 is a possible D gene (5 bases). Trimming removed 0 bases at V and 6 bases at J, with 9 bases between. The CDR3 contains 14 residues. Germline loops: CDR1 SGHRS, CDR2 YFSETQ. CDR3 sequence: CASSLAQEAGELFF. The CDR3 DNA sequence: TGCGCCAGCAGCTTGGCACAGGAAGCCGGGGAGCTGTTTTTT.

This clone was seen only a few times. The genes are TRBV5-8 and TRBJ1-1; perhaps TRBD1 as D (6 bases). V was trimmed by 5 bases and J by 5 bases, leaving 10 bases between them. Per the germline V gene, CDR1 is SGHTS and CDR2 is YDEGEE. CDR3 length: 12 amino acids. CDR3 amino acids: CASSPGETEAFF. As DNA, the CDR3 is TGTGCCAGCAGTCCAGGGGAGACTGAAGCTTTCTTT. The full variable domain, rest sourced from reference TRBV5-8 and TRBJ1-1, is EAGVTQSPTHLIKTRGQQATLRCSPISGHTSVYWYQQALGLGLQFLLWYDEGEERNRGNFPPRFSGRQFPNYSSELNVNALELEDSALYLCASSPGETEAFFGQGTRLTVV.

The chain links TRBV5-5 to TRBJ1-5; the D gene is possibly TRBD1 (6 bases). The CDR3 is 14 residues long. Trimming took 6 bases from V and 2 from J, leaving 12 bases between them. Germline CDR1 reads SGHKS; CDR2 reads YYEKEE (reference sequence). The CDR3 bases are TGTGCCAGCACCATGGACAGAGGCAATCAGCCCCAGCATTTT. Protein sequence: CASTMDRGNQPQHF.